Listed below are T cell receptor beta chains from one sample, sequenced in a study of blood T cell repertoires in COVID-19. Data came from immunoSEQ multiplex PCR; TCRdb stores just in-frame clones and leaves some out. The sample lists fewer than 250,000 clones; almost 85% were seen once. Material: peripheral blood. Receptors originate from a woman between 65 and 79 years old with active or convalescent COVID-19. CDR3s include the opening cysteine and the closing phenylalanine or tryptophan. D genes are given only for firm matches. Size is stated for part of the rows, as once, few or many counts, or as a class when the clone is expanded.

cdr3_length,clone_size,v_call,d_call,j_call,cdr3_aa,cdr3_nt
14,NA,TRBV6-5,TRBD1,TRBJ1-2,CASSYSGQGQGYTF,TGTGCCAGCAGTTACTCCGGACAGGGGCAGGGCTACACCTTC
15,NA,TRBV5-4,TRBD2,TRBJ2-1,CASSPGAGGYNEQFF,TGTGCCAGCAGCCCCGGTGCGGGAGGATACAATGAGCAGTTCTTC
10,NA,TRBV20-1,NA,TRBJ2-1,CSASRVEQFF,TGCAGTGCCAGCCGGGTTGAGCAGTTCTTC
14,NA,TRBV19,NA,TRBJ2-5,CASSISGREETQYF,TGTGCCAGTAGTATCAGCGGGCGCGAAGAGACCCAGTACTTC
14,NA,TRBV9,TRBD2,TRBJ2-1,CASSQGLGYSEQFF,TGTGCCAGCTCCCAGGGACTAGGGTACAGTGAGCAGTTCTTC
17,NA,TRBV4-1,TRBD2,TRBJ2-4,CASSQDWVGRAFNIQYF,TGCGCCAGCAGCCAAGATTGGGTCGGGAGGGCGTTCAACATTCAGTACTTC
16,NA,TRBV29-1,TRBD1,TRBJ1-1,CSVGGLGQGGNTEAFF,TGCAGCGTTGGAGGGCTGGGACAGGGGGGGAACACTGAAGCTTTCTTT
17,NA,TRBV4-1,TRBD1,TRBJ2-7,CASSLRKGGRTGGEQYF,TGCGCCAGCAGCCTTAGGAAGGGTGGTAGGACAGGGGGTGAGCAGTACTTC
13,NA,TRBV5-4,NA,TRBJ1-1,CASSGGWDTEAFF,TGTGCCAGCAGCGGGGGGTGGGACACTGAAGCTTTCTTT
16,few,TRBV7-7,NA,TRBJ2-2,CASSLGLPGSTGELFF,TGTGCCAGCAGCTTAGGTCTACCGGGATCCACCGGGGAGCTGTTTTTT
15,NA,TRBV6-6,TRBD1,TRBJ2-1,CASRLDRGQGNEQFF,TGTGCCAGCAGACTAGACAGGGGGCAGGGGAATGAGCAGTTCTTC
15,NA,TRBV5-6,TRBD1,TRBJ1-1,CASSYANRGREATFF,TGTGCCAGCAGCTACGCTAACAGGGGGCGCGAGGCAACTTTCTTT
17,NA,TRBV5-4,NA,TRBJ2-5,CASSPPWTVGQKETQYF,TGTGCCAGCAGCCCCCCATGGACGGTCGGACAGAAAGAGACCCAGTACTTC
14,few,TRBV5-1,NA,TRBJ2-7,CASSSAGVPYEQYF,TGCGCCAGCAGCTCGGCAGGGGTCCCCTACGAGCAGTACTTC
14,NA,TRBV9,TRBD2,TRBJ2-1,CASSRTSGPPPRFF,TGTGCCAGCAGCAGGACTAGCGGCCCACCCCCTAGGTTCTTC
12,NA,TRBV7-9,NA,TRBJ2-3,CASSPRSDTQYF,TGTGCCAGCAGCCCTCGGTCGGATACGCAGTATTTT
15,NA,TRBV6-5,TRBD1,TRBJ1-5,CASSRNRGLEQPQHF,TGTGCCAGCAGTCGAAACAGGGGTCTAGAGCAGCCCCAGCATTTT
15,NA,TRBV7-6,TRBD2,TRBJ2-1,CASSSLAGTYNEQFF,TGTGCCAGCAGCTCCCTAGCGGGTACCTACAATGAGCAGTTCTTC
15,NA,TRBV6-2/TRBV6-3,TRBD2,TRBJ2-3,CASSYTSGSTDTQYF,TGTGCCAGCAGTTACACTAGCGGGAGCACAGATACGCAGTATTTT
15,NA,TRBV5-1,TRBD1,TRBJ2-7,CASSLGDRGRYEQYF,TGCGCCAGCAGCTTGGGTGACAGGGGACGCTACGAGCAGTACTTC
16,NA,TRBV15,TRBD1,TRBJ1-4,CATSREDRGTGEKLFF,TGTGCCACCAGCAGAGAGGACAGGGGGACAGGGGAAAAACTGTTTTTT
13,NA,TRBV11-3,NA,TRBJ1-1,CASSTTGNTEAFF,TGTGCCAGCAGCACGACAGGGAACACTGAAGCTTTCTTT
15,NA,TRBV5-1,NA,TRBJ1-3,CASHLLSGAGNTIYF,TGCGCCTCACACCTATTGTCGGGGGCTGGAAACACCATATATTTT
16,few,TRBV7-8,NA,TRBJ2-6,CASSHPEGPGANVLTF,TGTGCCAGCAGCCATCCGGAGGGACCTGGGGCCAACGTCCTGACTTTC
13,NA,TRBV5-8,NA,TRBJ1-3,CASSLVRGNTIYF,TGTGCCAGCAGCTTGGTGAGGGGAAACACCATATATTTT
15,NA,TRBV27,TRBD2,TRBJ2-1,CASSFATSGSGEQFF,TGTGCCAGCAGTTTCGCGACTAGCGGGTCTGGTGAGCAGTTCTTC
16,NA,TRBV7-8,NA,TRBJ2-1,CASSLRGGVLRNEQFF,TGTGCCAGCAGCTTAAGGGGGGGGGTATTACGGAATGAGCAGTTCTTC
17,NA,TRBV3-1/TRBV3-2,TRBD1,TRBJ1-4,CASSQDGPGQGEGKLFF,TGTGCCAGCAGCCAAGACGGCCCGGGGCAGGGGGAAGGAAAACTGTTTTTT
20,NA,TRBV10-3,TRBD2,TRBJ2-1,CAISGTSAQGGLSSYNEQFF,TGTGCCATCAGTGGGACTAGCGCTCAGGGGGGTTTAAGCTCCTACAATGAGCAGTTCTTC
16,NA,TRBV2,TRBD1,TRBJ1-5,CASSRQGAGGEQPQHF,TGTGCCAGCAGCCGACAGGGGGCCGGAGGTGAGCAGCCCCAGCATTTT
16,NA,TRBV9,TRBD2,TRBJ2-7,CASSPQSGRAAYEQYF,TGTGCCAGCAGCCCCCAGAGCGGGAGGGCGGCCTACGAGCAGTACTTC
15,NA,TRBV2,TRBD1,TRBJ2-2,CASRGGTGRTGELFF,TGTGCCAGCAGGGGTGGGACAGGGCGAACCGGGGAGCTGTTTTTT
17,NA,TRBV7-9,NA,TRBJ1-1,CASSFPNSERANTEAFF,TGTGCCAGCAGCTTTCCGAATAGCGAGAGGGCGAACACTGAAGCTTTCTTT
13,once,TRBV5-4,NA,TRBJ1-2,CASSLGQDYGYTF,TGTGCCAGCAGCTTGGGGCAGGACTATGGCTACACCTTC
15,few,TRBV2,NA,TRBJ2-2,CASSEQGLDTGELFF,TGTGCCAGCAGTGAGCAGGGGCTGGACACCGGGGAGCTGTTTTTT
12,NA,TRBV28,NA,TRBJ2-1,CASSLGLSSQFF,TGTGCCAGCAGCCTAGGTCTAAGCTCTCAGTTCTTC
11,few,TRBV28,NA,TRBJ2-5,CASSSRETQYF,TGTGCCAGCAGTTCCAGGGAGACCCAGTACTTC
13,once,TRBV6-5,NA,TRBJ2-3,CATRGGRTDTQYF,TGTGCCACCAGGGGTGGGCGCACAGATACGCAGTATTTT
15,NA,TRBV5-1,TRBD1,TRBJ2-7,CASSLAGDRVYEQYF,TGCGCCAGCAGCTTGGCCGGGGACAGGGTCTACGAGCAGTACTTC
12,NA,TRBV5-1,NA,TRBJ2-3,CASSLVTDTQYF,TGCGCCAGCAGCTTGGTAACAGATACGCAGTATTTT
15,NA,TRBV5-6,TRBD2,TRBJ2-7,CASSLMAGARGEQYF,TGTGCCAGCAGCTTGATGGCGGGAGCTAGAGGCGAGCAGTACTTC